Listed below are T cell receptor beta chains from one sample, sequenced in a study of CD8+ T cells in alopecia areata. Produced via immunoSEQ multiplex PCR; TCRdb's table is partial and in-frame only. The table shows roughly 150,000 clones, with 45% to 60% occurring only once. The sequenced material came from CD4+ T cells sorted from blood. Receptors originate from a human donor in good health. Each CDR3 is given with its conserved first and last residue. A D gene is named only where the DNA matches it firmly. The listing skips clone size in some rows; elsewhere it reads once, few, many or a size class.

abundance: few
v_gene: TRBV7-3
j_gene: TRBJ2-1
d_gene: .
CDR3nt: TGTGCCAGCAGCTTATCCAACACCCAGCAGTTCTTC
CDR3aa: CASSLSNTQQFF

abundance: .
v_gene: TRBV5-1
j_gene: TRBJ2-5
d_gene: .
CDR3nt: TGCGCCAGCAGCCCGGGGTACATGGGAGAGACCCAGTACTTC
CDR3aa: CASSPGYMGETQYF

abundance: .
v_gene: TRBV18
j_gene: TRBJ2-1
d_gene: .
CDR3nt: TGTGCCAGCTCACCGAGTAGGTTTCGGTCTGATGAGCAGTTCTTC
CDR3aa: CASSPSRFRSDEQFF

abundance: .
v_gene: TRBV11-2
j_gene: TRBJ2-1
d_gene: .
CDR3nt: TGTGCCAGCAGCCTACCGGGGGGGACAGGATTCTTC
CDR3aa: CASSLPGGTGFF

abundance: .
v_gene: TRBV27
j_gene: TRBJ1-2
d_gene: .
CDR3nt: TGTGCCAGCAGTTCCCACGGGACGGCAAACTATGGCTACACCTTC
CDR3aa: CASSSHGTANYGYTF

abundance: .
v_gene: TRBV18
j_gene: TRBJ2-3
d_gene: .
CDR3nt: TGTGCCAGCTCACCAGTAATCACCTCGGATACGCAGTATTTT
CDR3aa: CASSPVITSDTQYF

abundance: .
v_gene: TRBV11-2
j_gene: TRBJ2-1
d_gene: .
CDR3nt: TGTGCCAGCAGCCCGCGGGCAGAGACCGGGGGTGAGCAGTTCTTC
CDR3aa: CASSPRAETGGEQFF

abundance: .
v_gene: TRBV28
j_gene: TRBJ2-3
d_gene: .
CDR3nt: TGTGCCAGCAGTTACGACAGCACAGATACGCAGTATTTT
CDR3aa: CASSYDSTDTQYF

abundance: .
v_gene: TRBV2
j_gene: TRBJ1-2
d_gene: TRBD1
CDR3nt: TGTGCCAGCATGGAGACAGGGGCCCCTTTGGGCGGCTACACCTTC
CDR3aa: CASMETGAPLGGYTF

abundance: .
v_gene: TRBV25-1
j_gene: TRBJ2-5
d_gene: .
CDR3nt: TGTGCCAGCAGTGATTCGACCCAGTACTTC
CDR3aa: CASSDSTQYF

abundance: .
v_gene: TRBV5-6
j_gene: TRBJ2-7
d_gene: TRBD2
CDR3nt: TGTGCCAGCAGCTTCCGGACTAGCGGGAGTCGAAACGAGCAGTACTTC
CDR3aa: CASSFRTSGSRNEQYF

abundance: few
v_gene: TRBV19
j_gene: TRBJ1-1
d_gene: .
CDR3nt: TGTGCCAGTAGTATCAACGCTCGAACCGCCGCTTTCTTT
CDR3aa: CASSINARTAAFF

abundance: few
v_gene: TRBV29-1
j_gene: TRBJ1-2
d_gene: .
CDR3nt: TGCAGCGTTGGCAGGTCGGGGGCTAACTATGGCTACACCTTC
CDR3aa: CSVGRSGANYGYTF

abundance: .
v_gene: TRBV11-2
j_gene: TRBJ1-1
d_gene: TRBD1
CDR3nt: TGTGCCAGCAGCGTGGACAGGGGCGCTGAAGCTTTCTTT
CDR3aa: CASSVDRGAEAFF

abundance: few
v_gene: TRBV18
j_gene: TRBJ2-1
d_gene: .
CDR3nt: TGTGCCAGCTCACCCGGCCAGTCCTCCTACAATGAGCAGTTCTTC
CDR3aa: CASSPGQSSYNEQFF

abundance: few
v_gene: TRBV10-3
j_gene: TRBJ2-4
d_gene: .
CDR3nt: TGTGCCATCAGCCGATCCGGGACGGAAAACATTCAGTACTTC
CDR3aa: CAISRSGTENIQYF

abundance: .
v_gene: TRBV29-1
j_gene: TRBJ1-3
d_gene: .
CDR3nt: TGCAGCGTTGAAGAGGGATCTGGAAACACCATATATTTT
CDR3aa: CSVEEGSGNTIYF

abundance: .
v_gene: TRBV27
j_gene: TRBJ1-2
d_gene: .
CDR3nt: TGTGCCAGCGGACCCCCCGACAGTTATGGCTACACCTTC
CDR3aa: CASGPPDSYGYTF

abundance: once
v_gene: TRBV9
j_gene: TRBJ1-5
d_gene: TRBD1
CDR3nt: TGTGCCAGTCCCAAGAGGGTAGGGACAGGGGCAAATCAGCCCCAGCATTTT
CDR3aa: CASPKRVGTGANQPQHF

abundance: .
v_gene: TRBV7-8
j_gene: TRBJ2-7
d_gene: .
CDR3nt: TGTGCCAGCAGCACGCGACTGGCCTACGAGCAGTACTTC
CDR3aa: CASSTRLAYEQYF

abundance: .
v_gene: TRBV2
j_gene: TRBJ2-4
d_gene: .
CDR3nt: TGTGCCAGCAGTGATCAAGGGGTCAAAAACATTCAGTACTTC
CDR3aa: CASSDQGVKNIQYF

abundance: .
v_gene: TRBV23-1
j_gene: TRBJ1-1
d_gene: .
CDR3nt: TGCGCCAGCCTCTTGCCCTTTTTCAACACTGAAGCTTTCTTT
CDR3aa: CASLLPFFNTEAFF

abundance: few
v_gene: TRBV29-1
j_gene: TRBJ2-5
d_gene: TRBD2
CDR3nt: TGCAGCACCCGGTTAGCGGGAGGGGAGACCCAGTACTTC
CDR3aa: CSTRLAGGETQYF

abundance: .
v_gene: TRBV4-1
j_gene: TRBJ1-5
d_gene: .
CDR3nt: TGCGCCAGCAGCCAAGGGTACCTTAATAGCAATCAGCCCCAGCATTTT
CDR3aa: CASSQGYLNSNQPQHF

abundance: .
v_gene: TRBV4-1
j_gene: TRBJ2-7
d_gene: .
CDR3nt: TGCGCCAGCAGCGAACGACAGGGTGCGGGATACGAGCAGTACTTC
CDR3aa: CASSERQGAGYEQYF

abundance: many
v_gene: TRBV6-6
j_gene: TRBJ2-1
d_gene: .
CDR3nt: TGTGCCAGCACAGCAGCACGTGTGGGTGAGCAGTTCTTC
CDR3aa: CASTAARVGEQFF

abundance: medium-sized
v_gene: TRBV11-1
j_gene: TRBJ2-3
d_gene: TRBD2
CDR3nt: TGTGCCAGCAGCTTACTTCAGACTAGCGGAAGCACAGATACGCAGTATTTT
CDR3aa: CASSLLQTSGSTDTQYF

abundance: .
v_gene: TRBV25-1
j_gene: TRBJ1-2
d_gene: .
CDR3nt: TGTGCCAGTAGGTGGAGCGATGGCTACACCTTC
CDR3aa: CASRWSDGYTF

abundance: few
v_gene: TRBV4-1
j_gene: TRBJ2-7
d_gene: .
CDR3nt: TGCGCCAGCAGCCGGGGATTTCTCTCCTACGAGCAGTACTTC
CDR3aa: CASSRGFLSYEQYF

abundance: .
v_gene: TRBV30
j_gene: TRBJ1-5
d_gene: .
CDR3nt: TGTGCCTGGAGCGCTTTGGGGCGCCAGCCCCAGCATTTT
CDR3aa: CAWSALGRQPQHF

abundance: .
v_gene: TRBV7-9
j_gene: TRBJ1-2
d_gene: .
CDR3nt: TGTGCCAGCAGCCCCCGTGGCTACACCTTC
CDR3aa: CASSPRGYTF

abundance: .
v_gene: TRBV10-2
j_gene: TRBJ2-5
d_gene: .
CDR3nt: TGCGCCAGCAGTGAGTTAGAGACCCAGTACTTC
CDR3aa: CASSELETQYF

abundance: .
v_gene: TRBV2
j_gene: TRBJ2-3
d_gene: .
CDR3nt: TGTGCCAGCAAGGGGGGGATAGCCACAGATACGCAGTATTTT
CDR3aa: CASKGGIATDTQYF

abundance: many
v_gene: TRBV21-1
j_gene: TRBJ1-1
d_gene: .
CDR3nt: TGTGCCAGCAGCAAATGGGAAGACACTGAAGCTTTCTTT
CDR3aa: CASSKWEDTEAFF

abundance: .
v_gene: TRBV25-1
j_gene: TRBJ1-2
d_gene: .
CDR3nt: TGTGCCAGCAGCGCCGGGACACCATATGGCTACACCTTC
CDR3aa: CASSAGTPYGYTF

abundance: few
v_gene: TRBV29-1
j_gene: TRBJ1-1
d_gene: .
CDR3nt: TGCAGCGTTGAAAAGGCCCCTCCGAACACTGAAGCTTTCTTT
CDR3aa: CSVEKAPPNTEAFF

abundance: few
v_gene: TRBV6-5
j_gene: TRBJ2-7
d_gene: .
CDR3nt: TGTGCCAGCAGTTATCAAGGCGAGCAGTACTTC
CDR3aa: CASSYQGEQYF

abundance: .
v_gene: TRBV7-8
j_gene: TRBJ2-1
d_gene: TRBD2
CDR3nt: TGTGCCAGCAGCTTGGGACTAGCGGGGCGATACAATGAGCAGTTCTTC
CDR3aa: CASSLGLAGRYNEQFF

abundance: few
v_gene: TRBV5-1
j_gene: TRBJ2-7
d_gene: TRBD2
CDR3nt: TGCGCCAGCAGCAACGTCAGGGGAACTAGCGGGAGGATCTCCTACGAGCAGTACTTC
CDR3aa: CASSNVRGTSGRISYEQYF

abundance: .
v_gene: TRBV7-9
j_gene: TRBJ2-7
d_gene: .
CDR3nt: TGTGCCAGCAGCCCAGACCTAAACGAGCAGTACTTC
CDR3aa: CASSPDLNEQYF

abundance: .
v_gene: TRBV5-1
j_gene: TRBJ2-1
d_gene: .
CDR3nt: TGCGCCAGCAGCCCCGGTCCCACGGATGAGCAGTTCTTC
CDR3aa: CASSPGPTDEQFF